This T cell receptor beta chain was documented in a study of blood T cell repertoires in COVID-19. The J segment lost 0 bases and the V segment lost 1 base, leaving 2 bases of the junction unmatched. The CDR3 runs 15 residues. The germline gives CDR1 SGHKS, CDR2 YYEKEE (reference sequence). The assay was immunoSEQ multiplex PCR, and TCRdb's table has in-frame clones only and misses some. The sample has roughly 160,000 clones, around 85% seen once. The receptor was isolated from a woman in her thirties or forties with acute COVID-19. This chain uses TRBV5-5 with TRBJ1-2; 8 nucleotides agree with TRBD1. The specimen was PBMCs or T cells enriched from blood (not recorded which). CDR3 sequence: CASSLLGQANYGYTF. The CDR3 DNA reads as TGTGCCAGCAGCTTGCTGGGACAGGCTAACTATGGCTACACCTTC.